A single sample gave rise to the 7 T cell receptor beta chains below, sequenced in a study of shared clonotypes between healthy human individuals. Data came from immunoSEQ multiplex PCR; TCRdb stores just in-frame clones and leaves some out. The sample lists around 1.6 million clones, 95% to 99% occurring once. Sequenced material: naive CD4+ T cells sorted from blood. As to subset: CD45RA+ positively selected. The source is a young man in good health.

The chain links TRBV2 to TRBJ2-3; maybe TRBD2 (6 bases). The germline CDR1 and CDR2 sequences are SNHLY and FYNNEI. Trimming removed 4 bases from V and 2 bases from J, with 10 bases in between. This CDR3 has 14 residues. CDR3 region: CASSVGTHTDTQYF. CDR3 bases: TGTGCCAGCAGTGTGGGGACTCACACAGATACGCAGTATTTT.

The rearrangement uses TRBV9 and TRBJ2-1, with a possible D match to TRBD2 (5 bases). V was cut by 0 bases and J by 7 bases, with 14 bases left in between. Germline values: CDR1 SGDLS, CDR2 YYNGEE. CDR3 length: 15 amino acids. CDR3 DNA sequence: TGTGCCAGCAGCGTAGTGAAGCGGCCGGTGAATGAGCAGTTCTTC. Amino acids: CASSVVKRPVNEQFF.

The V call is TRBV7-8, the J call TRBJ2-2; D may correspond to TRBD1 or TRBD2 (5 bases each). CDR3 length: 19 amino acids. Germline V lookup: CDR1 SGHVS, CDR2 FQNEAQ. V lost 2 bases to trimming and J lost 1 base, with 20 bases between them. CDR3 nucleotides: TGTGCCAGCAGCTTATTACGGCCGGGACGGAGAGTGAACACCGGGGAGCTGTTTTTT. This sequence encodes CASSLLRPGRRVNTGELFF. Together with reference TRBV7-8 and TRBJ2-2, the CDR3 gives the full variable domain: GAGVSQSPRYKVAKRGQDVALRCDPISGHVSLFWYQQALGQGPEFLTYFQNEAQLDKSGLPSDRFFAERPEGSVSTLKIQRTQQEDSAVYLCASSLLRPGRRVNTGELFFGEGSRLTVL.

The chain joins TRBV11-3 to TRBJ2-2, with 10 bases aligning to TRBD1. The V segment lost 5 bases and the J segment 5 bases; nucleotides outside the gene matches: 8. CDR1 is SGHNT and CDR2 is YENEEA in the germline V gene. The CDR3 is 16 residues long. The CDR3 sequence: CASSPEWGQGTGELFF. The CDR3 DNA is TGTGCCAGCAGCCCCGAGTGGGGACAGGGGACCGGGGAGCTGTTTTTT.

V usage is TRBV4-3 and J usage is TRBJ1-3; possible D gene TRBD1, 6 bases. The length of the CDR3 is 17 residues. Trimming took 0 bases from V and 0 from J, leaving 12 bases between them. Germline CDR1 and CDR2: LGHNA and YSLEER. CDR3 residues: CASSQDGGGSSGNTIYF. DNA for the CDR3: TGCGCCAGCAGCCAAGATGGAGGGGGGAGCTCTGGAAACACCATATATTTT.

CDR3 residues: CASSLGGAWAGSYEQYF. Written as DNA, the CDR3 is TGTGCCAGCAGCTTAGGGGGGGCCTGGGCTGGGTCTTACGAGCAGTACTTC. This chain joins TRBV7-2 and TRBJ2-7; D is possibly TRBD1 or TRBD2 (6 bases each). The CDR3 consists of 17 residues. Germline V gene data show CDR1 as SGHTA and CDR2 as FQGNSA. V lost 1 base and J lost 4, with 20 bases in between.

The chain joins TRBV11-3 to TRBJ2-1; D is uncertain. CDR1 SGHNT and CDR2 YENEEA come from the germline V gene. Trimming removed 1 base from V and 6 bases from J, with 10 bases in between. The CDR3 consists of 14 residues. The CDR3 region is CASSLGLASNEQFF. The CDR3 DNA is TGTGCCAGCAGCTTAGGTCTCGCTAGCAATGAGCAGTTCTTC.